Below, 13 T cell receptor beta chains from the same sample are listed, as sequenced in a study of cytomegalovirus exposure and HLA in healthy donors. PCR primers comprised 60 Vbeta and 13 Jbeta primers. This table comes from immunoSEQ multiplex PCR, and its TCRdb copy is limited to in-frame clones, with some not included. Here the sample spans approximately 180,000 clones, 80% to 90% being singletons. Sequencing input: PBMCs. These receptors all stem from a woman younger than 35 in good health and CMV-seropositive.

This clone was seen a few times. The genes are TRBV11-1 and TRBJ1-4; D possibly corresponds to TRBD1 (5 bases). V was pared by 1 base and J by 6 bases, with 9 bases between. CDR1 is SGHAT and CDR2 is FQDESV in the germline V gene (reference sequence). CDR3 length equals 14 residues. The CDR3 bases are TGTGCCAGCAGCTTAGGGGGCGCTTATGAAAAACTGTTTTTT. It translates to CASSLGGAYEKLFF.

V usage is TRBV7-2 and J usage is TRBJ2-2, with 7 bases that match TRBD2. This CDR3 spans 16 amino acids. V shed 5 bases, J shed 2 bases, and the junction held 8 bases outside the gene matches. The germline CDR1 and CDR2 sequences are SGHTA and FQGNSA. This CDR3 reads CASSANRGDNTGELFF. The CDR3 DNA follows: TGTGCCAGCAGCGCAAATCGGGGGGATAACACCGGGGAGCTGTTTTTT.

The rearrangement joins TRBV5-6 to TRBJ1-1, with a weak D call TRBD1 (5 bases). The V gene lost 0 bases and the J gene lost 5 bases, with 14 bases spanning the gap. CDR1 is SGHDT, CDR2 YYEEEE, per germline. This CDR3 region has 15 residues. This CDR3 is CASSLGREGWTEAFF. The DNA for the CDR3 is TGTGCCAGCAGCTTGGGTCGGGAGGGGTGGACTGAAGCTTTCTTT. The whole variable domain, filled in from reference TRBV5-6 and TRBJ1-1, reads DAGVTQSPTHLIKTRGQQVTLRCSPKSGHDTVSWYQQALGQGPQFIFQYYEEEERQRGNFPDRFSGHQFPNYSSELNVNALLLGDSALYLCASSLGREGWTEAFFGQGTRLTVV.

This clone occurred once. The chain employs TRBV27 and TRBJ1-6; 9 nucleotides agree with TRBD1. CDR3 size: 16 residues. Per germline, CDR1 MNHEY and CDR2 SMNVEV (reference sequence). V shed 6 bases and J 3 bases; nucleotides not matched to a gene: 6. DNA for the CDR3: TGTGCCAGCAGGGGACAGGGAGGCGTCTATAATTCACCCCTCCACTTT. As protein: CASRGQGGVYNSPLHF.

The table lists this clone with a few counts. This chain links TRBV5-1 with TRBJ2-2; 8 bases agree with TRBD1. The CDR3 runs to 16 residues. V lost 2 bases and J lost 4; bases outside the gene matches: 7. CDR1 is SGHRS and CDR2 is YFSETQ in the germline V gene. The CDR3 DNA reads TGCGCCAGCAGCTTCTCAGGGGGCGCGAGCACCGGGGAGCTGTTTTTT. Translation gives CASSFSGGASTGELFF. The whole variable domain, remainder taken from reference TRBV5-1 and TRBJ2-2, is KAGVTQTPRYLIKTRGQQVTLSCSPISGHRSVSWYQQTPGQGLQFLFEYFSETQRNKGNFPGRFSGRQFSNSRSEMNVSTLELGDSALYLCASSFSGGASTGELFFGEGSRLTVL.

This chain uses TRBV29-1 with TRBJ2-1; a weak D match, TRBD1 (6 bases). The ends were cut back, 4 bases at V and 7 bases at J, with 20 bases in the middle. The CDR3 consists of 15 residues. CDR1 and CDR2 (germline): SQVTM, ANQGSEA. As DNA, the CDR3 is TGCAGCGTTGCCCATGCCTCAGGGGTAGGGAATGAGCAGTTCTTC. It translates to CSVAHASGVGNEQFF.

V and J are TRBV9 and TRBJ2-2; 7 bases line up with TRBD1. The germline V gene has CDR1 SGDLS and CDR2 YYNGEE. The ends lost 0 bases at V and 4 bases at J; junction bases unmatched: 3. The CDR3 spans 15 residues. The chain's CDR3 is CASSVVGQTTGELFF. The CDR3 nucleotides read TGTGCCAGCAGCGTAGTGGGACAGACCACCGGGGAGCTGTTTTTT.

CDR3 protein: CASSYGRDNEQYF. In nucleotides, the CDR3 is TGTGCCAGCAGTTACGGCAGGGATAACGAGCAGTACTTC. This rearrangement joins TRBV6-5 to TRBJ2-7; possibly TRBD1 for D (5 bases). The CDR3 consists of 13 residues. Germline values: CDR1 MNHEY, CDR2 SVGAGI. V was trimmed by 2 bases and J by 5 bases, leaving 10 bases between them.

V gene TRBV7-9 combines with J gene TRBJ2-3; 9 positions match TRBD1. J gave up 9 bases and V 5 bases, and 3 bases lay outside the gene matches. This CDR3 is built from 12 residues. Per the germline V gene, CDR1 is SEHNR and CDR2 is FQNEAQ (reference sequence). The DNA for the CDR3 is TGTGCCAGCAGCGGGACAGGGAGAACGCAGTATTTT. Protein: CASSGTGRTQYF.

The chain carries TRBV5-1 and TRBJ2-7; D gene unclear. Per the germline V gene, CDR1 is SGHRS and CDR2 is YFSETQ. The germline V and J ends were trimmed by 3 bases and 0 bases, with 7 bases remaining between them. The CDR3 is made up of 13 amino acids. The CDR3 here is CASSSPGSYEQYF. The CDR3 region has the DNA TGCGCCAGCAGCTCCCCCGGCTCCTACGAGCAGTACTTC.

The chain employs TRBV6-5 and TRBJ2-7; D perhaps matches TRBD1 (7 bases). V shed 5 bases and J shed 7 bases, with 12 bases lying between them. Germline V gives CDR1 MNHEY, CDR2 SVGAGI. The CDR3 length is 12 residues. The CDR3: CASSDRAGEQYF. The CDR3 coding sequence is TGTGCCAGCAGTGACAGGGCGGGGGAGCAGTACTTC.

The chain couples TRBV6-5 to TRBJ1-3; 7 positions match TRBD1. Germline CDR1 is MNHEY and CDR2 is SVGAGI. V lost 7 bases and J lost 2; bases outside the gene matches: 8. CDR3 length equals 15 residues. The CDR3 is CASTRQGTPGNTIYF. The CDR3 DNA is TGTGCCAGCACCCGACAGGGCACCCCTGGAAACACCATATATTTT.

The chain employs TRBV19 and TRBJ2-2; D is unresolved. Germline V gene data show CDR1 as LNHDA and CDR2 as SQIVND (reference sequence). The CDR3 contains 15 residues. V was trimmed by 4 bases and J by 4 bases, leaving 13 bases between them. CDR3 bases: TGTGCCAGTAGTACCCACAAGACGGGCACCGGGGAGCTGTTTTTT. This gives the protein CASSTHKTGTGELFF. The full variable domain, in which reference TRBV19 and TRBJ2-2 provide the parts outside the CDR3, is DGGITQSPKYLFRKEGQNVTLSCEQNLNHDAMYWYRQDPGQGLRLIYYSQIVNDFQKGDIAEGYSVSREKKESFPLTVTSAQKNPTAFYLCASSTHKTGTGELFFGEGSRLTVL.